The T cell receptor beta chain under discussion was sequenced for a study of quantifying T cell responses using KT2 cells (dated by TCRdb to the late 2010s). Regarding the research as a whole: RNA was DNase-treated and reverse transcribed with TCR alpha and beta constant-region primers, mostly using SuperScript III. The efficiency of the T4 ligation step under optimum conditions was estimated to be above 9%. PCR2 was run as a SYBR Green qPCR and stopped at a predetermined fluorescence threshold to avoid over-amplification.

Overall study outcomes, separate from this receptor: No side-by-side comparison between this pipeline and other TCR sequencing techniques was included in the study. Counts of KT2 alpha and beta sequences scaled linearly with input KT2 cell number over several orders of magnitude. At very high KT2 spike-in numbers, detection of KT2 sequences reached saturation. Even at the lowest spike-in tested, roughly one KT2 cell per 100,000 PBMC, KT2 sequences were still detected.

To test the sensitivity and accuracy of the pipeline, known numbers of KT2, a T cell clone whose TCR had already been sequenced, were spiked into unfractionated PBMC. A range of KT2-to-PBMC ratios was generated by mixing KT2 cells with a fixed number of PBMC. The library was produced with UMI-ligation and nested PCR. A single-stranded oligonucleotide carrying the Illumina SP2 sequence and a UMI was ligated to the cDNA 3' end using T4 RNA ligase 1. PCR1 was run for approximately 4 cycles (98 degrees C for 15 s, 69 degrees C for 30 s, 72 degrees C for 40 s), and an equimolar mix of RC1.1 and RC1.2, covering TRBC1 and TRBC2, was used as the beta primer. Starting at PCR2, the TCR alpha and beta chains were handled separately, and sample indices and Illumina adaptors were added. The UMI, placed after an 8-base spacer, consisted of 12 random nucleotides arranged as two hexamers with a spacer between them. Sequencing was done on an Illumina MiSeq using v2 2x251 paired-end chemistry, usually with about a dozen samples per run. To increase diversity, roughly 4.5-8% PhiX DNA was added to each sequencing library. The original pipeline was this. Raw reads were converted to FASTQ with bcl2fastq and demultiplexed by dual indices using Demultiplexor. V and J genes were assigned by Decombinator through tag matching, with a single base-pair mismatch being allowed. UMIs were used by Collapsinator to correct both sequencing errors and frequency errors caused by PCR heterogeneity. CDR3Translator turned Decombinator identifiers into nucleotide sequence, translated that sequence into amino acids, and pulled out the CDR3 based on C- and N-terminal motifs. A cluster of KT2 sequences sharing one unique molecular identifier was counted as one distinct KT2 TCR. TCRdb reprocessed the public reads (quality trimming at Q25 with fastp, clone calling with MiXCR) and kept in-frame beta chains. Under each unique CDR3 protein, matching rows form one entry showing the most common genes and DNA. The V and J calls here are based on TCRdb, not the publication. For this sample the table gives tens of thousands of distinct CDR3 sequences, of which around a tenth were detected only once. Of the sample, about 10% is held by the ten largest clones.

Concerning this clonotype itself: It lacks a known antigen. The input lacks base qualities; no much larger clone sits a single base away.

V is cut by 0 bases and J by 2 bases, and the space between the germline ends is 6 bases. The CDR3 holds 13 amino acids from the cysteine to the phenylalanine. Only the CDR3 part of the read is kept: 39 bases, read in frame from the first base. The germline V gene (reference sequence) supplies CDR1 SGHNT and CDR2 YYREEE. The sequence joins TRBV5-4 to TRBJ2-7, with the D gene not confidently named. The sample was PBMCs spiked with cells of the T cell clone KT2. This receptor was identified in a human donor. The nucleotides read TGTGCCAGCAGCTTGGACAGAACCTACGAGCAGTACTTC. It encodes CASSLDRTYEQYF. Beyond the CDR3, the reference TRBV5-4 and TRBJ2-7 genes provide the residues; the full variable domain reads: ETGVTQSPTHLIKTRGQQVTLRCSSQSGHNTVSWYQQALGQGPQFIFQYYREEENGRGNFPPRFSGLQFPNYSSELNVNALELDDSALYLCASSLDRTYEQYFGPGTRLTVT.